The 28 T cell receptor beta chains reported below all come from one sample, sequenced in a study of spatial heterogeneity in lung cancer. Time point here: sample taken at primary tumor resection. Tumor, nontumor lung or frozen PBMC supplied whole RNA, sequenced without sorting. TCRdb fed the 5' RACE reads into MiXCR, producing one record per CDR3 protein. The top ten clones hold roughly a quarter of a sample with some 6,900 distinct CDR3 sequences, 3.5% to 4.5% of them seen once. Sequenced here: normal lung tissue next to the tumor, sampled at surgery. These receptors came from a female donor with early-stage non-small cell lung cancer.

There are many counts of this clonotype. The chain has TRBV20-1 and TRBJ1-5; D is possibly TRBD1 (5 bases). V was clipped by 0 bases and J by 1 base, with 13 bases between them. Per germline, CDR1 DFQATT and CDR2 SNEGSKA (reference sequence). The CDR3 loop spans 16 amino acids. The CDR3 nucleotides are TGCAGTGCTAGAGATCATCAGGGAGGGAGCAATCAGCCCCAGCATTTT. Amino acids: CSARDHQGGSNQPQHF.

This clonotype came up many times. V and J are TRBV7-2 and TRBJ1-5; D uncertain. CDR1 and CDR2 from the germline V gene are SGHTA and FQGNSA. The ends were cut back, 5 bases at V and 4 bases at J, with 12 bases in the middle. The CDR3 sequence is 14 residues long. CDR3 loop: CASSDSGMNQPQHF. CDR3 sequence (DNA): TGTGCCAGCAGCGACTCGGGGATGAATCAGCCCCAGCATTTT.

J is TRBJ2-5 and V is TRBV10-3; 7 nucleotides agree with TRBD1. The CDR3 is made up of 15 amino acids. CDR1 is ENHRY and CDR2 is SYGVKD in the germline V gene. V was clipped by 0 bases and J by 1 base; unmatched bases: 2. CDR3 coding DNA: TGTGCCATCAGTGAGTCAGGGGGCCCCCAAGAGACCCAGTACTTC. It yields the protein CAISESGGPQETQYF.

This clonotype was detected ten times or more. The CDR3 here is CASSFTGGGDEKLFF. The CDR3 DNA reads as TGTGCCAGCAGTTTCACGGGAGGAGGGGATGAAAAACTGTTTTTT. The J gene is TRBJ1-4, the V gene TRBV27; the D gene is possibly TRBD1 (5 bases). Trimming removed 3 bases from V and 6 bases from J, with 14 bases in between. The CDR3 is 15 amino acids. Germline CDR1 reads MNHEY; CDR2 reads SMNVEV (reference sequence). Based on the CDR3 plus reference TRBV27 and TRBJ1-4, the full variable domain is EAQVTQNPRYLITVTGKKLTVTCSQNMNHEYMSWYRQDPGLGLRQIYYSMNVEVTDKGDVPEGYKVSRKEKRNFPLILESPSPNQTSLYFCASSFTGGGDEKLFFGSGTQLSVL.

This clonotype was seen many times. This chain connects TRBV7-8 to TRBJ2-5; 11 positions agree with TRBD1. This CDR3 is built from 15 residues. Germline values: CDR1 SGHVS, CDR2 FQNEAQ. V was clipped by 5 bases and J by 2 bases; unmatched bases: 4. In nucleotides, the CDR3 is TGTGCCAGCAGCCGGACAGGGGGCCCTCAAGAGACCCAGTACTTC. It specifies CASSRTGGPQETQYF.

By share of the sample, this clonotype is medium-sized. V and J are TRBV5-6 and TRBJ1-4, with D tentatively TRBD1 (6 bases). The CDR3 sequence is 15 residues long. V lost 1 base, J lost 1 base, and 8 bases lay in between. The V gene's germline CDR1 is SGHDT and CDR2 YYEEEE. The chain's CDR3 is CASSLWGLTNEKLFF. DNA of the CDR3: TGTGCCAGCAGCTTGTGGGGGCTAACTAATGAAAAACTGTTTTTT.

This clonotype was detected ten times or more. The rearrangement links TRBV10-3 to TRBJ2-3; no clear D. The CDR3 has 14 residues. Trimming stripped 10 bases from V and 3 bases from J, with 17 bases between. CDR1 and CDR2 (germline): ENHRY, SYGVKD. The CDR3 here is CATANARYTDTQYF. DNA of the CDR3: TGTGCCACCGCAAACGCCCGGTATACAGATACGCAGTATTTT.

The chain recombines TRBV5-4 with TRBJ2-5; no definite D call. The CDR3 totals 14 residues. V lost 4 bases and J 4 bases, leaving 14 bases between the germline ends. Germline V CDR1 and CDR2: SGHNT, YYREEE (reference sequence). DNA for the CDR3: TGTGCCAGCAGCGAGACTGAGGTTCCAGAGACCCAGTACTTC. Its protein is CASSETEVPETQYF.

This clonotype came up many times. The genes are TRBV12-3 or TRBV12-4 and TRBJ1-2, with D maybe TRBD1 (5 bases). V lost 4 bases and J lost 6, with 15 bases in between. The CDR3 is made up of 14 amino acids. CDR3 amino acids: CASSSRLEGDGYTF. The CDR3 region has the DNA TGTGCCAGCAGTTCCAGGCTCGAAGGGGATGGCTACACCTTC.

This clonotype was counted many times. The V and J genes are TRBV4-3 and TRBJ1-5, with 7 bases lining up with TRBD1. There are 16 residues in the CDR3. CDR1 LGHNA and CDR2 YSLEER come from the germline V gene. Trimming removed 4 bases from V and 1 base from J; junction bases left unmatched: 7. The CDR3 region has the DNA TGCGCCAGCAGCCCAGGGGGGGCTAGGAGCAATCAGCCCCAGCATTTT. Translated: CASSPGGARSNQPQHF.

This clonotype is medium-sized by share. This chain links TRBV15 with TRBJ2-2; D may be TRBD1 or TRBD2 (6 bases each). The V end lost 3 bases, the J end lost 3 bases, and 17 bases lay between the germline ends. The germline V gene has CDR1 LNHNV and CDR2 YYDKDF (reference sequence). The CDR3 consists of 17 residues. The CDR3 bases are TGTGCCACCAGCAGGCAAGGAGGGGGGAGCTACACCGGGGAGCTGTTTTTT. It yields the protein CATSRQGGGSYTGELFF.

This clonotype was recorded at least ten times. J is TRBJ2-3 and V is TRBV24-1; TRBD1 agrees at 11 bases. Trimming took 0 bases from V and 4 from J; bases not matched to a gene: 5. This CDR3 spans 17 amino acids. The germline V gene encodes CDR1 KGHDR and CDR2 SFDVKD. CDR3 coding DNA: TGTGCCACCAGTGATTTGACGGACAGGGGGCGGCCAGATACGCAGTATTTT. Translation gives CATSDLTDRGRPDTQYF.

The chain couples TRBV12-3 or TRBV12-4 to TRBJ1-3; D is possibly TRBD1 (5 bases). The V end lost 5 bases, the J end lost 6 bases, and 11 bases lay between the germline ends. The CDR3 length is 13 residues. The CDR3 sequence: CASSTGTQNTIYF. The CDR3 coding sequence is TGTGCCAGCAGTACCGGGACGCAAAACACCATATATTTT.

V gene TRBV3-1 combines with J gene TRBJ2-3; D might be TRBD2 (6 bases). Trimming removed 2 bases from V and 3 bases from J, with 15 bases in between. This CDR3 region has 16 residues. Per germline, CDR1 LGHDT and CDR2 YNNKEL (reference sequence). This CDR3 reads CASSQRRGAGTDTQYF. The CDR3 region has the DNA TGTGCCAGCAGCCAACGGAGGGGCGCGGGTACAGATACGCAGTATTTT.

In this sample, this clonotype turned up a few times. V is TRBV3-1 and J is TRBJ2-7; 9 nucleotides agree with TRBD2. The CDR3 sequence is 14 residues long. Unmatched junction bases numbered 1, after V lost 4 bases and J lost 0 bases. The germline gives CDR1 LGHDT, CDR2 YNNKEL (reference sequence). The CDR3 is CASSRTSASYEQYF. CDR3 coding DNA: TGTGCCAGCAGCCGGACTAGCGCCTCCTACGAGCAGTACTTC.

This clonotype rates as medium-sized (0.01 to 0.1%). V and J are TRBV20-1 and TRBJ2-4; 11 nucleotides match TRBD2. The CDR3 extends over 17 amino acids. Germline V gives CDR1 DFQATT, CDR2 SNEGSKA (reference sequence). V lost 6 bases and J lost 5; bases outside the gene matches: 15. The CDR3 sequence is CSASLASGGPGQNIQYF. The CDR3 nucleotides read TGCAGTGCAAGCCTAGCTAGCGGGGGGCCCGGCCAAAACATTCAGTACTTC.

The V call is TRBV6-5, the J call TRBJ1-5; the D gene is possibly TRBD1 (5 bases). CDR3 length: 15 residues. The V gene lost 7 bases and the J gene lost 1 base, with 14 bases spanning the gap. Germline CDR1 reads MNHEY; CDR2 reads SVGAGI. The CDR3 loop reads CASTLTAGSNQPQHF. The CDR3, as DNA: TGTGCCAGCACCCTGACTGCAGGGAGCAATCAGCCCCAGCATTTT.

This clonotype was found many times. The CDR3 DNA reads as TGCAGCGTTGTGGACGAGGAAGCTTTCTTT. The encoded protein is CSVVDEEAFF. The J gene is TRBJ1-1, the V gene TRBV29-1; D not certain. The CDR3 is 10 residues long. V dropped 4 bases and J dropped 8 bases, with 8 bases sitting between them. Per the germline V gene, CDR1 is SQVTM and CDR2 is ANQGSEA.

This clonotype occurred many times. V gene TRBV6-1 combines with J gene TRBJ1-3; unclear D gene. The CDR3 is 16 amino acids. Trimming removed 3 bases at V and 0 bases at J, with 12 bases between. Germline V gene sequence: CDR1 MNHNS, CDR2 SASEGT. Here the CDR3 DNA reads TGTGCCAGCAGTGACGTTCCCGGCGCCTCTGGAAACACCATATATTTT. It codes for CASSDVPGASGNTIYF.

This clonotype is medium-sized by share. This rearrangement joins TRBV7-9 to TRBJ2-1; D unresolved. The length of the CDR3 is 14 residues. The germline V gene encodes CDR1 SEHNR and CDR2 FQNEAQ (reference sequence). The ends were cut back, 1 base at V and 3 bases at J, with 7 bases in the middle. CDR3 protein: CASSLVGNYNEQFF. The CDR3, as DNA: TGTGCCAGCAGCTTAGTAGGGAACTACAATGAGCAGTTCTTC. The variable domain in full, with the rest retrieved from reference TRBV7-9 and TRBJ2-1, is DTGVSQNPRHKITKRGQNVTFRCDPISEHNRLYWYRQTLGQGPEFLTYFQNEAQLEKSRLLSDRFSAERPKGSFSTLEIQRTEQGDSAMYLCASSLVGNYNEQFFGPGTRLTVL.

This clonotype was recorded at least ten times. The chain links TRBV7-9 to TRBJ2-3; 7 bases agree with TRBD2. Germline values: CDR1 SEHNR, CDR2 FQNEAQ (reference sequence). Losses at the gene ends were 10 bases for V and 1 base for J; bases not matched to a gene: 2. This CDR3 is built from 12 residues. The CDR3 spells CATAGGTDTQYF. CDR3 DNA: TGTGCCACCGCGGGGGGCACAGATACGCAGTATTTT.

This clonotype counts as medium-sized (0.01 to 0.1%). The chain carries TRBV6-4 and TRBJ2-3; 7 bases align to TRBD2. The CDR3 is 14 residues long. Losses at the gene ends were 2 bases for V and 1 base for J; bases not matched to a gene: 0. CDR1 is MRHNA, CDR2 SNTAGT, per germline. CDR3 residues: CASSDAGGTDTQYF. The CDR3 nucleotides read TGTGCCAGCAGTGACGCGGGGGGCACAGATACGCAGTATTTT.

The table lists this clonotype with many counts. This sequence joins TRBV3-1 and TRBJ1-6; D not certain. The germline gives CDR1 LGHDT, CDR2 YNNKEL (reference sequence). The CDR3 has 12 amino acids. Trimming stripped 4 bases from V and 8 bases from J, with 6 bases between. This chain's CDR3 is CASSLLDSPLHF. The CDR3 nucleotides read TGTGCCAGCAGCCTCCTGGATTCACCCCTCCACTTT.

This clonotype appeared many times. CDR3 DNA: TGCAGTGCTATTTTCCCCAATCAGCCCCAGCATTTT. Translated, it gives CSAIFPNQPQHF. J is TRBJ1-5 and V is TRBV20-1; D is unclear. CDR3 length equals 12 residues. Germline loops: CDR1 DFQATT, CDR2 SNEGSKA (reference sequence). V was shortened by 4 bases and J by 3 bases, with 7 bases between the two germline ends.

This clonotype was seen many times. The CDR3 protein is CASSFGGDRNYEQYF. The CDR3 DNA follows: TGTGCCAGCAGTTTTGGGGGGGACAGAAACTACGAGCAGTACTTC. The chain has TRBV28 and TRBJ2-7, with D perhaps matching TRBD1 or TRBD2 (7 bases each). This CDR3 has 15 residues. Germline CDR1 is MDHEN and CDR2 is SYDVKM. V was trimmed by 3 bases and J by 3 bases, leaving 15 bases between them.

This clonotype was counted at least ten times. It is unclear where the CDR3 begins or ends on the DNA, so no DNA is shown, and the CDR3 is as TCRdb lists it. The chain links TRBV7-8 to TRBJ2-3. The length of the CDR3 is 14 amino acids, counting both ends. Per germline, CDR1 SGHVS and CDR2 FQNEAQ. CDR3 residues: CASSLFLYTDTQYF.

This clonotype is medium-sized (0.01 to 0.1%) within its sample. The rearrangement links TRBV28 to TRBJ2-1, with D unclear. The CDR3 has 15 residues. The ends were cut back, 5 bases at V and 6 bases at J, with 17 bases in the middle. The germline gives CDR1 MDHEN, CDR2 SYDVKM. The DNA for the CDR3 is TGTGCCAGCAGTAAGGCCGGTAGGCTTGGCAATGAGCAGTTCTTC. This gives the protein CASSKAGRLGNEQFF.

By frequency in the sample, this clonotype is medium-sized. V and J are TRBV11-1 and TRBJ1-1; D unclear. The CDR3 runs to 14 residues. Germline V CDR1 and CDR2: SGHAT, FQDESV (reference sequence). V was shortened by 2 bases and J by 1 base, with 8 bases between the two germline ends. The chain's CDR3 is CASSLWSANTEAFF. In DNA form, the CDR3 reads TGTGCCAGCAGCTTATGGTCCGCGAACACTGAAGCTTTCTTT.